These 21 T cell receptor beta chains were all obtained from the same sample, sequenced in a study of shared clonotypes between healthy human individuals. The repertoire was sequenced with immunoSEQ multiplex PCR; TCRdb's copy has only in-frame clones and lacks some. The repertoire includes around 240,000 clones, 50% to 80% of them detected once, and 11% sits in the top ten. The sequenced sample was memory CD4+ T cells sorted from blood. The subset denotes: CD45RA-negative fraction. These TCRs come from a man younger than 45 in good health.

Many counts were recorded for this clone. This sequence joins TRBV28 and TRBJ2-7; D gene uncertain. CDR1 and CDR2 (germline): MDHEN, SYDVKM. This CDR3 spans 12 amino acids. V was cut by 10 bases and J by 1 base, with 11 bases left in between. CDR3 sequence reads: CATVTSSYEQYF. In nucleotides, the CDR3 is TGTGCCACCGTCACATCATCCTACGAGCAGTACTTC. Combining the CDR3 with reference TRBV28 and TRBJ2-7 gives the whole variable domain DVKVTQSSRYLVKRTGEKVFLECVQDMDHENMFWYRQDPGLGLRLIYFSYDVKMKEKGDIPEGYSVSREKKERFSLILESASTNQTSMYLCATVTSSYEQYFGPGTRLTVT.

J is TRBJ1-5 and V is TRBV2; D unresolved. The CDR3 covers 12 residues. The germline V gene encodes CDR1 SNHLY and CDR2 FYNNEI. Trimming pared 6 bases from V and 0 bases from J, leaving 3 bases between. The CDR3 coding sequence is TGTGCCAGCAGATATAGCAATCAGCCCCAGCATTTT. Translating gives CASRYSNQPQHF.

This chain links TRBV10-3 with TRBJ2-6; no reliable D call. CDR3 length: 15 amino acids. V dropped 4 bases and J dropped 0 bases, with 7 bases sitting between them. Per the germline V gene, CDR1 is ENHRY and CDR2 is SYGVKD. CDR3 sequence (DNA): TGTGCCATCAGTGGTCAACTCTCTGGGGCCAACGTCCTGACTTTC. It is translated as CAISGQLSGANVLTF.

This clone has just a few counts. CDR3 bases: TGCAGTGCAGTTGGGGTTGAGCAGTTCTTC. Translation gives CSAVGVEQFF. The J gene is TRBJ2-1, the V gene TRBV20-1; no reliable D call. The length of the CDR3 is 10 residues. V lost 6 bases, J lost 9 bases, and 9 bases lay in between. Germline V gene data show CDR1 as DFQATT and CDR2 as SNEGSKA (reference sequence).

J is TRBJ2-1 and V is TRBV7-9, with D possibly matching TRBD2 (5 bases). V gave up 3 bases and J gave up 3 bases, with 12 bases separating them. From germline, CDR1 is SEHNR and CDR2 FQNEAQ (reference sequence). The CDR3 totals 15 residues. CDR3 in amino acids: CASSLGADNYNEQFF. The CDR3 bases are TGTGCCAGCAGCTTGGGAGCCGACAACTACAATGAGCAGTTCTTC.

The rearrangement links TRBV7-2 to TRBJ2-5; D is possibly TRBD1 (5 bases). The CDR3 consists of 15 residues. The V gene's germline CDR1 is SGHTA and CDR2 FQGNSA. V was shortened by 4 bases and J by 5 bases, with 17 bases between the two germline ends. The CDR3 loop is CASSSLPGFGETQYF. The CDR3 nucleotides are TGTGCCAGCAGCTCCTTGCCAGGGTTTGGGGAGACCCAGTACTTC.

The chain employs TRBV9 and TRBJ2-7; TRBD2 matches at 7 bases. V dropped 2 bases and J dropped 6; count of bases not matched to a gene: 8. CDR3 length: 14 amino acids. Germline CDR1 and CDR2: SGDLS and YYNGEE. CDR3 DNA sequence: TGTGCCAGCAGCGTTTTTGCGGGCGGGGGCGAGCAGTACTTC. It yields the protein CASSVFAGGGEQYF.

This clone was seen many times. This chain uses TRBV11-2 with TRBJ2-1; D ambiguous. Germline V gives CDR1 SGHAT, CDR2 FQNNGV. The CDR3 is made up of 14 amino acids. V dropped 1 base and J dropped 3 bases, with 7 bases sitting between them. The CDR3: CASSLATYYNEQFF. The DNA of the CDR3 is TGTGCCAGCAGCTTAGCGACTTACTACAATGAGCAGTTCTTC.

The chain couples TRBV27 to TRBJ2-3; D is possibly TRBD2 (5 bases). Between the trimmed V and J ends, which lost 3 bases and 1 base, there was a span of 14 bases. This CDR3 is built from 16 residues. The germline CDR1 and CDR2 sequences are MNHEY and SMNVEV (reference sequence). The CDR3, as DNA: TGTGCCAGCAGTTTGGACCGGGGTATTGGCACAGATACGCAGTATTTT. Translating gives CASSLDRGIGTDTQYF.

The V gene is TRBV7-2, the J gene TRBJ1-2; D gene uncertain. Germline V lookup: CDR1 SGHTA, CDR2 FQGNSA. CDR3 length: 13 amino acids. Trimming took off 5 bases at V and 4 bases at J, with 11 bases between the two ends. The CDR3 is CASSLPSGYGYTF. The CDR3 coding sequence is TGTGCCAGCAGCCTTCCCTCGGGCTATGGCTACACCTTC.

This chain connects TRBV19 to TRBJ1-1; TRBD1 aligns across 7 bases. This CDR3 contains 15 residues. V lost 6 bases, J lost 2 bases, and 9 bases stayed unmatched. CDR1 is LNHDA, CDR2 SQIVND, per germline (reference sequence). CDR3 sequence reads: CASSPYRGRNTEAFF. Here the CDR3 DNA reads TGTGCCAGTAGCCCATACAGGGGACGTAACACTGAAGCTTTCTTT.

A few counts support this clone. V and J are TRBV27 and TRBJ2-7, with 14 bases lining up with TRBD2. With 5 bases clipped from V and 6 bases from J, the junction kept 3 bases outside the gene matches. Germline-derived CDR1 and CDR2 are MNHEY and SMNVEV (reference sequence). The CDR3 extends over 14 amino acids. The CDR3 loop is CASSTGLAGGEQYF. The CDR3, as DNA: TGTGCCAGCAGTACCGGACTAGCGGGAGGCGAGCAGTACTTC.

The chain employs TRBV25-1 and TRBJ2-1; weak D call: TRBD2 (6 bases). Trimming removed 3 bases at V and 10 bases at J, with 13 bases between. The CDR3 is made up of 13 amino acids. The germline V gene encodes CDR1 MGHDK and CDR2 SYGVNS. The CDR3 is CASSDLARDEQFF. The CDR3 region has the DNA TGTGCCAGCAGTGATCTAGCGAGGGACGAGCAGTTCTTC.

In its sample, this clone was seen a few times. The CDR3 region has the DNA TGTGCCACCAGCTTGGGCCTAGCGGGAGGGCAGGACGAGCAGTACTTC. Its translation: CATSLGLAGGQDEQYF. This chain uses TRBV15 with TRBJ2-7, with 12 bases matching TRBD2. CDR1 and CDR2 from the germline V gene are LNHNV and YYDKDF (reference sequence). The CDR3 extends over 16 amino acids. V lost 5 bases and J lost 5; bases outside the gene matches: 10.

The chain is built from TRBV28 and TRBJ2-7; D might be TRBD1 (7 bases). The V and J ends lost 5 bases and 2 bases respectively, with 16 bases between them. Germline CDR1 MDHEN, CDR2 SYDVKM. CDR3 length equals 15 residues. The CDR3 protein is CASSKTTGRPYEQYF. CDR3 nucleotides: TGTGCCAGCAGTAAAACGACAGGGAGGCCCTACGAGCAGTACTTC.

J is TRBJ2-7 and V is TRBV6-5; D unresolved. Trimming removed 6 bases at V and 1 base at J, with 13 bases between. The CDR3 totals 14 residues. Per the germline V gene, CDR1 is MNHEY and CDR2 is SVGAGI. CDR3 in amino acids: CASSRAAESYEQYF. CDR3 nucleotide sequence: TGTGCCAGCAGCCGAGCCGCAGAGTCCTACGAGCAGTACTTC.

The genes are TRBV2 and TRBJ2-5; the match to TRBD1 covers 10 bases. Germline CDR1 SNHLY, CDR2 FYNNEI. The CDR3 covers 18 residues. Germline trimming cut 4 bases from V and 4 bases from J; bases unmatched to any gene: 15. The CDR3 coding sequence is TGTGCCAGCAGTGTCCGCCCCCCGGGACAGGGGTTGCGAGAGACCCAGTACTTC. This codes for CASSVRPPGQGLRETQYF. Filled out from reference TRBV2 and TRBJ2-5, the complete variable domain reads EPEVTQTPSHQVTQMGQEVILRCVPISNHLYFYWYRQILGQKVEFLVSFYNNEISEKSEIFDDQFSVERPDGSNFTLKIRSTKLEDSAMYFCASSVRPPGQGLRETQYFGPGTRLLVL.

The rearrangement links TRBV10-3 to TRBJ2-5; perhaps TRBD1 as D (5 bases). The CDR3 loop spans 11 amino acids. The ends were cut back, 8 bases at V and 4 bases at J, with 8 bases in the middle. Germline CDR1 reads ENHRY; CDR2 reads SYGVKD. This chain's CDR3 is CAIGARETQYF. The CDR3 DNA follows: TGTGCCATCGGGGCTAGAGAGACCCAGTACTTC.

This clone was seen only a few times. The chain has TRBV9 and TRBJ2-2; D not certain. Germline V gene lookup returns CDR1 SGDLS and CDR2 YYNGEE. CDR3 length: 13 residues. V was cut by 3 bases and J by 3 bases, with 6 bases left in between. The DNA for the CDR3 is TGTGCCAGCAGCGCGATTGACACCGGGGAGCTGTTTTTT. The encoded protein is CASSAIDTGELFF.

This clone was seen only a few times. Compared with germline, one end of the junction differs, possibly owing to a read error. The chain uses TRBV7-7 and TRBJ2-1, with D uncertain. The CDR3 totals 13 residues. The V gene's germline CDR1 is SSHAT and CDR2 FNYEAQ (reference sequence). CDR3: CASSSTPTSEQFF. The CDR3 coding sequence is TGTGCTAGCAGCTCGACCCCTACATCGGAGCAGTTCTTC.

This CDR3 reads CASIYSIYNEQFF. The CDR3 coding sequence is TGTGCCAGCATCTATTCGATCTACAATGAGCAGTTCTTC. The chain uses TRBV2 and TRBJ2-1; D uncertain. The CDR3 is 13 residues long. Trimming cost V 7 bases and J 3 bases, with 10 bases left between them. Germline V lookup: CDR1 SNHLY, CDR2 FYNNEI. Full variable domain (outside the CDR3, taken from reference TRBV2 and TRBJ2-1): EPEVTQTPSHQVTQMGQEVILRCVPISNHLYFYWYRQILGQKVEFLVSFYNNEISEKSEIFDDQFSVERPDGSNFTLKIRSTKLEDSAMYFCASIYSIYNEQFFGPGTRLTVL.